This TCR beta chain was sequenced in a study of blood T cell repertoires in COVID-19. Background on the study: Nucleic acid was either cDNA or gDNA, and it came from T cells, B-cell-depleted T cells, or PBMCs.

Per the original data handling: Estimation of nucleated cell counts was performed using reference gene primer amplification. The protocol was immunoSEQ multiplex PCR, while the TCRdb copy is restricted to in-frame clones and leaves out a portion. The DNA was the basis for D and trimming; V, J and clone size are from that table. The sample lists roughly 140,000 clones, 85% to 90% occurring once. This CDR3 is 12 amino acids long. The ends were cut back, 6 bases at V and 0 bases at J, with 5 bases in the middle. The germline CDR1 and CDR2 sequences are ENHRY and SYGVKD. Participants spanned ages roughly 18 to 95 years and resided in about two dozen US areas. Recovered participants had two consecutive negative NP/OP PCR tests, healthcare professional clearance, or symptom resolution.

The TCR originated in a man between 60 and 75 years old who had recovered from COVID-19. The gene calls are TRBV10-3 and TRBJ2-5; D ambiguous. Sequencing was done on a sample of PBMCs or T cells enriched from blood (not recorded which). The CDR3 reads CAISGYQETQYF. CDR3 DNA sequence: TGTGCCATCAGCGGGTACCAAGAGACCCAGTACTTC.